This T cell receptor (beta chain) was retrieved from a study of blood T cell repertoires in COVID-19. As for the study in general: From the United States, Italy and Spain came samples of acute and convalescent COVID-19.

This clone has ten or more counts. The CDR3 consists of 17 residues. V lost 3 bases, J lost 2 bases, and 8 bases stayed unmatched. CDR1 is KGHSH and CDR2 is LQKENI in the germline V gene. Original data processing: Estimation of nucleated cell counts relied on the amplification of reference gene primers. Produced via immunoSEQ multiplex PCR; TCRdb's table is partial and in-frame only. D and trimming come from the DNA, and the V and J calls and clone size come from that table. The table has a few hundred thousand clones, 75% to 85% seen once; the top ten hold roughly 1.3%. The receptor was derived from a woman in her 30s with COVID-19, enrolled during active disease. The source material was peripheral blood. This rearrangement joins TRBV18 to TRBJ2-1; 9 nucleotides line up with TRBD2. CDR3: CASSPLASGRTYNEQFF. The DNA of the CDR3 is TGTGCCAGCTCACCCCTAGCGAGCGGGAGGACCTACAATGAGCAGTTCTTC.